The source of this T cell receptor beta chain is a study of cytomegalovirus exposure and HLA in healthy donors. V lost 7 bases, J lost 4 bases, and 17 bases lay in between. Germline lookup yields CDR1 SEHNR and CDR2 FQNEAQ (reference sequence). This CDR3 contains 14 residues. Use of 60 Vbeta and 13 Jbeta primers characterized the PCR. The table came from immunoSEQ multiplex PCR; TCRdb's copy has only in-frame clones and leaves some out. The top ten hold about 3.2% of the sample, which has about 67,000 clones, approximately 80% seen once. Remarks on this clone: Its antigen is unidentified.

Study findings and constraints: As a later analysis showed, a missense DCLRE1C variant was linked to trimming of TCR beta V- and J-genes.

The chain couples TRBV7-9 to TRBJ2-7, with a weak D call TRBD2 (5 bases). Sequencing was performed on PBMCs. The sequence was collected from a woman aged 25 to 39 in good health and CMV-seronegative. CDR3 bases: TGTGCCAGCACCCGGGGAAGGTTATCTTACGAGCAGTACTTC. Protein: CASTRGRLSYEQYF.